Below, one TCR beta chain is given with its context. The data derive from a study of blood T cell repertoires in COVID-19. Study context: Both acute and convalescent COVID-19 samples were obtained from the United States, Italy and Spain. The analysed material was cDNA or gDNA that came from T cells, B-cell-depleted T cells, or PBMCs.

Germline CDR1 reads SQVTM; CDR2 reads ANQGSEA. The V end lost 6 bases, the J end lost 0 bases, and 8 bases lay between the germline ends. This CDR3 is 12 amino acids long. Study processing details: Reference gene primer amplification in the assay estimated nucleated cell counts. TCRdb's copy holds only in-frame clones and misses some; the assay was immunoSEQ multiplex PCR. V, J and clone size were drawn from that table, and D and trimming were deduced from the DNA. The sample contains about 210,000 clones, just under 90% of which appear only once. The receptor was isolated from a man aged 55-75 years who had recovered from COVID-19. Sequencing input: peripheral blood. V gene TRBV29-1 combines with J gene TRBJ1-1; D is unclear. CDR3 in amino acids: CSVDRVNTEAFF. The CDR3 DNA sequence: TGCAGCGTGGATCGGGTGAACACTGAAGCTTTCTTT.